What follows are 27 T cell receptor beta chains derived from one specimen sequenced in a study of PD-1 blockade in classical Hodgkin lymphoma. All patients relapsed after autologous stem cell transplantation, and brentuximab vedotin exposure varied. The assay was immunoSEQ multiplex PCR, and TCRdb's table has in-frame clones only and misses some. The sample records fewer than 20,000 clones, over 80% being singletons. This specimen consisted of peripheral blood mononuclear cells (PBMCs), obtained at baseline. These receptors came from a human donor with classical Hodgkin lymphoma.

This clone was seen only a few times. This CDR3 reads CASSLTGIAEAFF. The CDR3 region has the DNA TGTGCCAGCAGCTTGACAGGGATCGCTGAAGCTTTCTTT. The chain employs TRBV7-9 and TRBJ1-1; the match to TRBD1 covers 7 bases. The CDR3 has 13 amino acids. J gave up 6 bases and V 3 bases, and 4 bases lay outside the gene matches. The germline CDR1 and CDR2 sequences are SEHNR and FQNEAQ (reference sequence).

The gene calls are TRBV7-2 and TRBJ1-4, with 9 positions matching TRBD1. Trimming cost V 5 bases and J 5 bases; bases outside gene matches: 6. The length of the CDR3 is 15 residues. CDR1 and CDR2 (germline): SGHTA, FQGNSA. CDR3 in amino acids: CASSPPGQGNEKLFF. Here the CDR3 DNA reads TGTGCCAGCAGCCCTCCGGGACAGGGAAATGAAAAACTGTTTTTT.

This clone appeared a single time. The CDR3 region is CAWARDSSYEQYF. The CDR3 nucleotides are TGTGCCTGGGCCCGGGACAGCTCCTACGAGCAGTACTTC. The chain combines TRBV30 with TRBJ2-7; the match to TRBD1 covers 7 bases. The V gene's germline CDR1 is GTSNPN and CDR2 SVGIG (reference sequence). V shed 5 bases and J 0 bases; nucleotides not matched to a gene: 4. CDR3 length: 13 residues.

The chain uses TRBV9 and TRBJ2-1; no firm D call. V was clipped by 4 bases and J by 0 bases, with 5 bases between them. From germline, CDR1 is SGDLS and CDR2 YYNGEE. The CDR3 runs to 13 residues. DNA of the CDR3: TGTGCCAGCAGCCGCGGCTCCTACAATGAGCAGTTCTTC. It encodes CASSRGSYNEQFF.

The genes are TRBV27 and TRBJ2-3, with D maybe TRBD2 (6 bases). CDR3 length: 15 amino acids. V gave up 3 bases and J gave up 2 bases, with 12 bases separating them. The germline CDR1 and CDR2 sequences are MNHEY and SMNVEV (reference sequence). This CDR3 reads CASSFGGGLTDTQYF. For the CDR3, the DNA is TGTGCCAGCAGTTTCGGGGGAGGACTCACAGATACGCAGTATTTT.

The chain employs TRBV6-1 and TRBJ2-4; D is possibly TRBD1 (5 bases). The CDR3 covers 18 residues. Germline lookup yields CDR1 MNHNS and CDR2 SASEGT. Trimming removed 0 bases at V and 2 bases at J, with 17 bases between. The CDR3 DNA follows: TGTGCCAGCAGTGAAGCCTGGGCAGGGATAAGGACCAAAAACATTCAGTACTTC. This gives the protein CASSEAWAGIRTKNIQYF.

J is TRBJ1-1 and V is TRBV5-6; D is perhaps TRBD1 (6 bases). Per the germline V gene, CDR1 is SGHDT and CDR2 is YYEEEE. Trimming left V 3 bases short and J 2 bases short, with 14 bases between. This CDR3 comprises 15 residues. The DNA for the CDR3 is TGTGCCAGCAGCTGGGGGCTGGGTGCAAACACTGAAGCTTTCTTT. It encodes CASSWGLGANTEAFF.

V is TRBV27 and J is TRBJ2-1; D may correspond to TRBD1 or TRBD2 (5 bases each). This CDR3 has 16 amino acids. Germline CDR1 reads MNHEY; CDR2 reads SMNVEV (reference sequence). V lost 0 bases to trimming and J lost 2 bases, with 11 bases between them. CDR3 amino acids: CASSLSRGETYNEQFF. The CDR3 bases are TGTGCCAGCAGTTTATCCCGAGGGGAAACCTACAATGAGCAGTTCTTC.

The chain couples TRBV4-1 to TRBJ2-1; no firm D call. CDR1 MGHRA and CDR2 YSYEKL come from the germline V gene. The ends were cut back, 2 bases at V and 3 bases at J, with 14 bases in the middle. The CDR3 has 16 residues. The CDR3 sequence is CASSQIDMGFYNEQFF. The CDR3 DNA reads as TGCGCCAGCAGCCAAATAGACATGGGATTCTACAATGAGCAGTTCTTC.

This chain joins TRBV7-8 and TRBJ1-4; unclear D gene. This CDR3 contains 14 residues. V was shortened by 5 bases and J by 8 bases, with 15 bases between the two germline ends. Per the germline V gene, CDR1 is SGHVS and CDR2 is FQNEAQ. The CDR3 sequence is CASSLMGLEEKLFF. The CDR3 DNA follows: TGTGCCAGCAGCCTTATGGGGTTGGAAGAAAAACTGTTTTTT.

This clone was counted between two and nine times. The gene calls are TRBV29-1 and TRBJ1-5; D call uncertain. V was cut by 5 bases and J by 6 bases, with 11 bases left in between. The germline CDR1 and CDR2 sequences are SQVTM and ANQGSEA. CDR3 size: 12 residues. The CDR3 DNA reads as TGCAGCGTTCCCTCTTATGTTCAGCCCCAGCATTTT. Translating gives CSVPSYVQPQHF.

V usage is TRBV20-1 and J usage is TRBJ2-5; D is uncertain. The CDR3 runs 11 residues. Trimming cost V 3 bases and J 7 bases, with 9 bases left between them. Looked up from germline, CDR1 is DFQATT and CDR2 is SNEGSKA (reference sequence). The CDR3 region has the DNA TGCAGTGCTAGGTGGAGAGGGACCCAGTACTTC. It yields the protein CSARWRGTQYF.

The genes are TRBV2 and TRBJ1-2; tentative D call: TRBD1 (5 bases). Germline-derived CDR1 and CDR2 are SNHLY and FYNNEI. The CDR3 contains 15 residues. Trimming stripped 5 bases from V and 8 bases from J, with 21 bases between. CDR3 in DNA: TGTGCCAGCAGTATTGGGGGTCAGGGATTAATAGGCTACACCTTC. It codes for CASSIGGQGLIGYTF.

The V gene is TRBV19, the J gene TRBJ2-5, with 7 nucleotides matching TRBD2. V shed 8 bases, J shed 5 bases, and the junction held 20 bases outside the gene matches. CDR1 and CDR2 from the germline V gene are LNHDA and SQIVND (reference sequence). The CDR3 spans 17 residues. For the CDR3, the DNA is TGTGCCAGTGGAAGACAGATCTCAGCGGGACGAAGGGAGACCCAGTACTTC. Its protein product is CASGRQISAGRRETQYF.

In this sample, this clone turned up once. The V gene is TRBV5-6, the J gene TRBJ2-5, with 7 bases matching TRBD2. Trimming took 4 bases from V and 5 from J; bases not matched to a gene: 5. This CDR3 region has 13 residues. Germline lookup yields CDR1 SGHDT and CDR2 YYEEEE. The DNA for the CDR3 is TGTGCCAGCAGCGAGCGGGGTTGGGAGACCCAGTACTTC. Protein: CASSERGWETQYF. The full variable domain, with the rest looked up from reference TRBV5-6 and TRBJ2-5, is DAGVTQSPTHLIKTRGQQVTLRCSPKSGHDTVSWYQQALGQGPQFIFQYYEEEERQRGNFPDRFSGHQFPNYSSELNVNALLLGDSALYLCASSERGWETQYFGPGTRLLVL.

The chain recombines TRBV27 with TRBJ1-1; no firm D call. V lost 10 bases and J lost 5, with 11 bases in between. This CDR3 contains 11 residues. Germline CDR1 reads MNHEY; CDR2 reads SMNVEV (reference sequence). The CDR3 here is CATRSYTEAFF. DNA of the CDR3: TGTGCCACCAGATCTTATACTGAAGCTTTCTTT.

The rearrangement joins TRBV19 to TRBJ2-4; D possibly uses TRBD1 or TRBD2 (5 bases each). With 2 bases removed from V and 4 bases from J, the gap between germline ends came to 18 bases. Germline V gene sequence: CDR1 LNHDA, CDR2 SQIVND (reference sequence). CDR3 length equals 17 residues. CDR3 residues: CASSISGPGRGKNIQYF. CDR3 sequence (DNA): TGTGCCAGTAGTATATCGGGACCGGGAAGGGGAAAAAACATTCAGTACTTC.

The chain combines TRBV6-4 with TRBJ2-5; 9 positions agree with TRBD1. This CDR3 contains 14 residues. V gave up 6 bases and J gave up 3 bases; unmatched junction bases: 5. CDR1 is MRHNA, CDR2 SNTAGT, per germline. CDR3 loop: CASSGQGLEETQYF. The CDR3 DNA is TGTGCCAGCAGCGGACAGGGGCTCGAAGAGACCCAGTACTTC.

The rearrangement joins TRBV19 to TRBJ2-2; 12 bases are a match to TRBD2. The CDR3 contains 17 residues. Trimming removed 4 bases from V and 2 bases from J; junction bases left unmatched: 5. The germline CDR1 and CDR2 sequences are LNHDA and SQIVND (reference sequence). DNA for the CDR3: TGTGCCAGTAGTACCTGGACTAGCGGGATTAACACCGGGGAGCTGTTTTTT. Encoded protein: CASSTWTSGINTGELFF.

The chain recombines TRBV19 with TRBJ2-3, with 13 bases aligning to TRBD2. Per the germline V gene, CDR1 is LNHDA and CDR2 is SQIVND (reference sequence). This CDR3 comprises 17 residues. Trimming took 4 bases from V and 1 from J; bases not matched to a gene: 5. CDR3 coding DNA: TGTGCCAGTAGTAGCGGGACTAGCGGGATCCGCACAGATACGCAGTATTTT. It encodes CASSSGTSGIRTDTQYF.

The chain uses TRBV11-2 and TRBJ2-2; TRBD1 agrees at 9 bases. Germline lookup yields CDR1 SGHAT and CDR2 FQNNGV. After removal of 6 bases from V and 4 bases from J, the junction contained 9 bases not matched to a gene. The CDR3 runs to 16 residues. The CDR3 sequence is CASRPPGQGLTGELFF. Written as DNA, the CDR3 is TGTGCCAGCAGACCTCCGGGACAGGGCCTCACCGGGGAGCTGTTTTTT. Full variable domain (rest looked up from reference TRBV11-2 and TRBJ2-2): EAGVAQSPRYKIIEKRQSVAFWCNPISGHATLYWYQQILGQGPKLLIQFQNNGVVDDSQLPKDRFSAERLKGVDSTLKIQPAKLEDSAVYLCASRPPGQGLTGELFFGEGSRLTVL.

The chain uses TRBV28 and TRBJ2-5; D is uncertain. Trimming took off 3 bases at V and 5 bases at J, with 7 bases between the two ends. Germline loops: CDR1 MDHEN, CDR2 SYDVKM. The CDR3 is made up of 12 amino acids. The CDR3 DNA reads TGTGCCAGCAGTTTGAAACGCGAGACCCAGTACTTC. It codes for CASSLKRETQYF.

The chain carries TRBV6-5 and TRBJ2-7; weak D call: TRBD2 (5 bases). The CDR3 spans 13 residues. Per the germline V gene, CDR1 is MNHEY and CDR2 is SVGAGI. Trimming cost V 5 bases and J 12 bases, with 20 bases left between them. CDR3 DNA sequence: TGTGCCAGCAGTGCTAAGGGCCCAGAGGGTTGGTACTTC. This sequence encodes CASSAKGPEGWYF.

The V and J genes are TRBV7-2 and TRBJ1-2; perhaps TRBD1 as D (5 bases). This CDR3 has 16 amino acids. With 5 bases removed from V and 3 bases from J, the gap between germline ends came to 19 bases. The germline gives CDR1 SGHTA, CDR2 FQGNSA. CDR3 sequence: CASSRTGNQADYGYTF. In DNA form, the CDR3 reads TGTGCCAGCAGCCGAACAGGAAATCAGGCCGACTATGGCTACACCTTC.

This clone was counted a few times. The chain combines TRBV6-1 with TRBJ2-1, with D uncertain. The V and J ends lost 6 bases and 6 bases respectively, with 6 bases between them. Per the germline V gene, CDR1 is MNHNS and CDR2 is SASEGT. CDR3 length equals 11 residues. The CDR3 here is CASRDGNEQFF. The CDR3 nucleotides read TGTGCCAGCAGGGACGGCAATGAGCAGTTCTTC.

The CDR3 is CASSLEWGATYEQYF. The DNA for the CDR3 is TGCGCCAGCAGCTTGGAGTGGGGCGCTACCTACGAGCAGTACTTC. V is TRBV5-1 and J is TRBJ2-7, with a possible D match to TRBD1 (5 bases). CDR1 SGHRS and CDR2 YFSETQ come from the germline V gene. The CDR3 has 15 amino acids. Trimming removed 0 bases from V and 2 bases from J, with 12 bases in between.

This sequence joins TRBV4-1 and TRBJ1-4, with 9 bases fitting TRBD1. The germline V gene encodes CDR1 MGHRA and CDR2 YSYEKL. The J segment lost 8 bases and the V segment lost 0 bases, leaving 7 bases of the junction unmatched. The CDR3 is made up of 16 amino acids. The CDR3 DNA follows: TGCGCCAGCAGCCAAGATTTTTCCGGGACAGGGGAAAAACTGTTTTTT. Protein sequence: CASSQDFSGTGEKLFF.